This entry lists 8 T cell receptor beta chains sequenced from one sample in a study of T cells in Graves' hyperthyroidism and ophthalmopathy. From RNA transcripts, TCR beta CDR3 regions were amplified. Initially, a first-round RT-PCR of the TCR CDR3 employed the HTBI primer set. TCRdb redid the calling of the multiplex PCR reads with MiXCR, one entry per CDR3 protein. The repertoire has around 250,000 distinct CDR3 sequences, about 15% of them found once; the top ten carry about an eighth. Specimen: blood. These receptors were collected from a woman aged 40 to 49 with Graves' hyperthyroidism that later progressed to Graves' ophthalmopathy.

There are many counts of this clonotype. The chain recombines TRBV6-2 or TRBV6-3 with TRBJ2-5; D call uncertain. V dropped 2 bases and J dropped 2 bases, with 9 bases sitting between them. The length of the CDR3 is 14 residues. The germline V gene has CDR1 MNHEY and CDR2 SVGEGT. The CDR3 region is CASSYLTLQETQYF. CDR3 nucleotides: TGTGCCAGCAGTTACCTTACTTTACAAGAGACCCAGTACTTC.

This clonotype was detected many times. CDR3 in DNA: TGTGCCTGGAGGGGGGATGCCAAAAACATTCAGTACTTC. Protein sequence: CAWRGDAKNIQYF. The chain employs TRBV30 and TRBJ2-4, with D possibly being TRBD1 or TRBD2 (5 bases each). The CDR3 contains 13 residues. V was pared by 3 bases and J by 1 base, with 7 bases between. Germline V lookup: CDR1 GTSNPN, CDR2 SVGIG (reference sequence).

This clonotype was counted at least ten times. V and J are TRBV18 and TRBJ2-1, with TRBD2 identical over 8 bases. The CDR3 is 16 residues long. V dropped 4 bases and J dropped 3; count of bases not matched to a gene: 8. CDR1 KGHSH and CDR2 LQKENI come from the germline V gene. The CDR3 DNA reads as TGTGCCAGCTCACGCCAGTGGGCGGGGGGCTACAATGAGCAGTTCTTC. This translates into CASSRQWAGGYNEQFF.

This clonotype was observed a handful of times. The chain has TRBV12-3 or TRBV12-4 and TRBJ1-1; perhaps TRBD1 as D (6 bases). V was cut by 6 bases and J by 9 bases, with 11 bases left in between. The length of the CDR3 is 11 residues. The CDR3 region has the DNA TGTGCCAGCAGACTTGGACAGAAAGCTTTCTTT. Translation: CASRLGQKAFF.

This clonotype was counted many times. The chain carries TRBV7-8 and TRBJ1-1; possibly TRBD1 for D (6 bases). The V gene lost 2 bases and the J gene lost 10 bases, with 8 bases spanning the gap. This CDR3 comprises 11 residues. The germline V gene has CDR1 SGHVS and CDR2 FQNEAQ. The CDR3 sequence is CASSLSGAAFF. Here the CDR3 DNA reads TGTGCCAGCAGCTTATCGGGGGCAGCTTTCTTT.

This clonotype appeared many times. The rearrangement uses TRBV18 and TRBJ2-1; TRBD2 aligns across 10 bases. From germline, CDR1 is KGHSH and CDR2 LQKENI. The CDR3 totals 17 residues. Trimming removed 3 bases from V and 7 bases from J; junction bases left unmatched: 12. CDR3 in DNA: TGTGCCAGCTCACCGCGGGGAGCACTAGCGGGAAGGAATGAGCAGTTCTTC. It translates to CASSPRGALAGRNEQFF.

This clonotype occurred many times. The J gene is TRBJ2-1, the V gene TRBV10-3, with TRBD2 matching over 9 bases. Germline-derived CDR1 and CDR2 are ENHRY and SYGVKD. The CDR3 consists of 14 residues. Trimming cost V 8 bases and J 10 bases; bases outside gene matches: 12. In DNA form, the CDR3 reads TGTGCCATCCACAGGGGCGGGAGGGCCCAGGAGCAGTTCTTC. It codes for CAIHRGGRAQEQFF.

This clonotype was counted at least ten times. The chain links TRBV29-1 to TRBJ2-4; D is undetermined. The germline V and J ends were trimmed by 4 bases and 0 bases, with 10 bases remaining between them. This CDR3 has 14 amino acids. CDR1 is SQVTM, CDR2 ANQGSEA, per germline. This chain's CDR3 is CSVVVNLAKNIQYF. The CDR3 DNA sequence: TGCAGCGTTGTAGTGAACCTAGCCAAAAACATTCAGTACTTC.